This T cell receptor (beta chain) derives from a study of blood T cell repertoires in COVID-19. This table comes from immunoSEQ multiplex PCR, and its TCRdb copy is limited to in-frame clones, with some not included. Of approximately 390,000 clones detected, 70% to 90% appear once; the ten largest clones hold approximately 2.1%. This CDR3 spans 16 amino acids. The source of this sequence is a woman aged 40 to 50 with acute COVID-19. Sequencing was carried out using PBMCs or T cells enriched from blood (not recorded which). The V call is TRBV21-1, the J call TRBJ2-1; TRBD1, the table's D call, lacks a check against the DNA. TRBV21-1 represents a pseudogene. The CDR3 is CASSSSRDRTYNEQFF. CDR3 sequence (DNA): TGTGCCAGCAGCAGTTCCCGGGACAGGACCTACAATGAGCAGTTCTTC.